This T cell receptor (beta chain) stems from a study of blood T cell repertoires in COVID-19. This table comes from immunoSEQ multiplex PCR, and its TCRdb copy is limited to in-frame clones, with some not included. The sample records roughly 72,000 clones, roughly 87% being singletons. The germline CDR1 and CDR2 sequences are SEHNR and FQNEAQ (reference sequence). Trimming removed 0 bases from V and 6 bases from J, with 14 bases in between. CDR3 length equals 15 residues. The sequencing sample was made of peripheral blood. The clonotype was recovered from a woman older than 75 with acute or convalescent COVID-19. The V call is TRBV7-9, the J call TRBJ1-1, with D possibly being TRBD1 (6 bases). Written as DNA, the CDR3 is TGTGCCAGCAGCTTAGCGGGGGGGCGAGGCGCTGAAGCTTTCTTT. Protein sequence: CASSLAGGRGAEAFF.